The following is a T cell receptor beta chain sequence with its context. Germline V gene lookup returns CDR1 DFQATT and CDR2 SNEGSKA (reference sequence). This CDR3 contains 14 residues. TCRdb recomputed calls from the RT-PCR reads with MiXCR, one row per CDR3 protein. This table has 650,000 to 800,000 distinct CDR3 sequences, 12% to 15% appearing once. This TCR was recovered from a female donor in good health, serving as a healthy control. The sequenced material came from memory CD4+ T cells from blood. V usage is TRBV20-1 and J usage is TRBJ2-1, with TRBD1 matching over 7 bases. CDR3 region: CSGVAGTAYNEQFF. The CDR3 DNA reads as TGCAGCGGCGTAGCCGGGACAGCCTACAATGAGCAGTTCTTC.